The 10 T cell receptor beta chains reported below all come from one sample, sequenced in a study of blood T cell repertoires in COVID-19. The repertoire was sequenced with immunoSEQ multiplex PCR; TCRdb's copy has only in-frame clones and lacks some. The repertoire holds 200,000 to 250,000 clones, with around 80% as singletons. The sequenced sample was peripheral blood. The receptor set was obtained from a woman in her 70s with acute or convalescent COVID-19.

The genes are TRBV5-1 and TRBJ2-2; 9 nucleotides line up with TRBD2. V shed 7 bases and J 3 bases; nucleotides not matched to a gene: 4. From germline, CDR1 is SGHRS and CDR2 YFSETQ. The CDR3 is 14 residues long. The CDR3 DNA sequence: TGCGCCAGCGGCATAGCGGGGGACACCGGGGAGCTGTTTTTT. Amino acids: CASGIAGDTGELFF.

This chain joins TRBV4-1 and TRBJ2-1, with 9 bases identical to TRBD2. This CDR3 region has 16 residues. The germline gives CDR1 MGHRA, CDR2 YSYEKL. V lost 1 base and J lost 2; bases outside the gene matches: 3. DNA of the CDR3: TGCGCCAGCAGCCAAGCCTCTAGCGGGGCCTACAATGAGCAGTTCTTC. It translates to CASSQASSGAYNEQFF.

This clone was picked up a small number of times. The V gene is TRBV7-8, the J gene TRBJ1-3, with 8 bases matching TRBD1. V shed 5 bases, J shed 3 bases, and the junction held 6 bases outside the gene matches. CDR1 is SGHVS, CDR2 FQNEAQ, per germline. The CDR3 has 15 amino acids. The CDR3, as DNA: TGTGCCAGCAGCACAAACAGGGGGAATGGAAACACCATATATTTT. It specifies CASSTNRGNGNTIYF.

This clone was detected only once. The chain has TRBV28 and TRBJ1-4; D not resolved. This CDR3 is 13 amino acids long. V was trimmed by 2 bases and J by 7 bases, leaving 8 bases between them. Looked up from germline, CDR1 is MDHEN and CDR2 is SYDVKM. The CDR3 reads CASSLVSGEKLFF. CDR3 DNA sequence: TGTGCCAGCAGTTTAGTATCGGGTGAAAAACTGTTTTTT.

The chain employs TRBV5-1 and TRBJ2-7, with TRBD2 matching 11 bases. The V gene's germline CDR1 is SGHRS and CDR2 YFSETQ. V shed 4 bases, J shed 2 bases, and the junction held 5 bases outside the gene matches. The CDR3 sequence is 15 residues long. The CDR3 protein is CASSLAGGHPYEQYF. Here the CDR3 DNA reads TGCGCCAGCAGCCTAGCGGGAGGCCATCCCTACGAGCAGTACTTC.

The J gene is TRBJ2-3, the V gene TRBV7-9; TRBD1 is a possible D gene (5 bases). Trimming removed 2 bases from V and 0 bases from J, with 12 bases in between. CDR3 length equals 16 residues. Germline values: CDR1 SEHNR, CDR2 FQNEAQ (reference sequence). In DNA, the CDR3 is TGTGCCAGCAGCTTAATCGCCAGGGATAGCACAGATACGCAGTATTTT. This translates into CASSLIARDSTDTQYF.

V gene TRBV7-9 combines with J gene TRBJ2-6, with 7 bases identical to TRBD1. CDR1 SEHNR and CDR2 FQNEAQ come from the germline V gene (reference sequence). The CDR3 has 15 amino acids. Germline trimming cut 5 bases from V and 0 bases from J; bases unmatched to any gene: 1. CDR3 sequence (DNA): TGTGCCAGCAGCCCAGGGGGCTCTGGGGCCAACGTCCTGACTTTC. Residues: CASSPGGSGANVLTF.

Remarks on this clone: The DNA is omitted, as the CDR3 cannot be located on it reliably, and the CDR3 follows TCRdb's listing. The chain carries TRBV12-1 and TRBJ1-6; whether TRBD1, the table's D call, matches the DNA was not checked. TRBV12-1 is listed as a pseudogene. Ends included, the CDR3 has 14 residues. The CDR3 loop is CASSFAPGNSPLHF.

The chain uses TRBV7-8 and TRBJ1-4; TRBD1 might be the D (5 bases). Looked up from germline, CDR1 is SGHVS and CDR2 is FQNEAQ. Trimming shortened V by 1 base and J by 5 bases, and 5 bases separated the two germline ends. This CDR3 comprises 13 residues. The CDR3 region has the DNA TGTGCCAGCAGCTTAGGACAGAATGAAAAACTGTTTTTT. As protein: CASSLGQNEKLFF.

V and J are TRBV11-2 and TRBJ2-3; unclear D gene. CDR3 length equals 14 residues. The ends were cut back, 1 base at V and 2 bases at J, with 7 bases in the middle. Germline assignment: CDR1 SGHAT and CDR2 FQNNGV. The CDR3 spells CASSLVQATDTQYF. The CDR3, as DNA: TGTGCCAGCAGCTTAGTGCAGGCCACAGATACGCAGTATTTT.